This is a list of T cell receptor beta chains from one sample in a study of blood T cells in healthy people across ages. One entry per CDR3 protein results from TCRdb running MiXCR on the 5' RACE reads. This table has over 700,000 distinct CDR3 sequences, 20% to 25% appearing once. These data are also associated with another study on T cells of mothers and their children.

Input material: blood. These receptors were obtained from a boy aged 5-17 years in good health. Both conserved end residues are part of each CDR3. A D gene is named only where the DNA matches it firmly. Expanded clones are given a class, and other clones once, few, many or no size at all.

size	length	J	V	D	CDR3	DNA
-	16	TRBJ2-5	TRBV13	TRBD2	CASSSTDGTSQETQYF	TGTGCCAGCAGCTCGACCGACGGGACTAGTCAAGAGACCCAGTACTTC
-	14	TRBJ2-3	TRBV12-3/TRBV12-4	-	CASSLDLSTDTQYF	TGTGCCAGCAGTTTAGACCTCTCCACAGATACGCAGTATTTT
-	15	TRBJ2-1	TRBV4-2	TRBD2	CASSQDYSGDNEQFF	TGTGCCAGCAGCCAAGATTATAGCGGGGACAATGAGCAGTTCTTC
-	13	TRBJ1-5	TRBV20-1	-	CSASEGSNQPQHF	TGCAGTGCTAGCGAAGGGAGCAATCAGCCTCAGCATTTT
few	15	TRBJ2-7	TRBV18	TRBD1	CASSLTDRTSYEQYF	TGTGCCAGCTCACTGACGGACAGGACCTCCTACGAGCAGTACTTC
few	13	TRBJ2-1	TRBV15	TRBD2	CATSRVSSGEQFF	TGTGCCACCAGCAGAGTATCTAGCGGTGAGCAGTTCTTC
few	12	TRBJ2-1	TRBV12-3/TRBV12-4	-	CASSPGQFEQFF	TGTGCCAGCAGTCCAGGACAGTTTGAGCAGTTCTTC
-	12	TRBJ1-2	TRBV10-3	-	CAINTQGDGYTF	TGTGCCATCAATACACAGGGAGATGGCTACACCTTC
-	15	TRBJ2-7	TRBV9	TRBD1	CASSGGQGASYEQYF	TGTGCCAGCAGCGGGGGACAGGGGGCCTCCTACGAGCAGTACTTC
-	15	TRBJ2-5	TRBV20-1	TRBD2	CSARDQRGEAETQYF	TGCAGTGCTAGAGATCAACGGGGGGAGGCGGAGACCCAGTACTTC
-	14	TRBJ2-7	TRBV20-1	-	CSARRGAGNYEQYF	TGCAGTGCTAGGAGGGGGGCAGGCAACTACGAGCAGTACTTC
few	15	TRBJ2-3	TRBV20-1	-	CSANPRGRYTDTQYF	TGCAGTGCCAACCCGCGGGGGCGGTACACAGATACGCAGTATTTT
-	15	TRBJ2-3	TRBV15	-	CATSGDAASTDTQYF	TGTGCCACCAGTGGGGACGCAGCCAGCACAGATACGCAGTATTTT
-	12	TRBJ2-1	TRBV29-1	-	CSALPMENEQLF	TGCAGCGCCCTTCCCATGGAAAATGAGCAGCTCTTC
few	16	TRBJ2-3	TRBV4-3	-	CASSQVSSGSTDTQYF	TGCGCCAGCAGCCAAGTGTCCAGCGGGAGCACAGATACGCAGTATTTT
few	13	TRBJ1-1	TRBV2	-	CASSGQAGTEAFF	TGTGCCAGCAGTGGACAGGCGGGAACTGAAGCTTTCTTT
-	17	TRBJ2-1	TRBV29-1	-	CSVEVWELTGKGNEQFF	TGCAGCGTTGAAGTTTGGGAATTAACAGGGAAAGGGAATGAGCAGTTCTTC
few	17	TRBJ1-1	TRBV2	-	CASSEVTVRGTNTEAFF	TGTGCCAGCAGTGAAGTGACCGTCAGGGGAACTAACACTGAAGCTTTCTTT
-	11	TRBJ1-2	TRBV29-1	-	CSVEDSHGYTF	TGCAGCGTTGAAGACAGTCATGGCTACACCTTC
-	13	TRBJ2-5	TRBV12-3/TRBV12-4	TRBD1	CASSSGQGSREYF	TGTGCCAGCAGCTCGGGACAGGGTAGTCGAGAGTACTTC
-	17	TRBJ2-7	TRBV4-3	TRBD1	CASSQSFPGQGFYEQYF	TGCGCCAGCAGCCAAAGTTTTCCGGGACAGGGGTTTTACGAGCAGTACTTC
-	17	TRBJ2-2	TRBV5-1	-	CASSLEGQDGDTGELFF	TGCGCCAGCAGCTTGGAGGGGCAAGATGGAGACACCGGGGAGCTGTTTTTT
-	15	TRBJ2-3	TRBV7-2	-	CASSLLSSHTDTQYF	TGTGCCAGCAGCTTACTCTCTAGTCACACAGATACGCAGTATTTT
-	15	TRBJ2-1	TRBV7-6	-	CASSLAKLTGGEQFF	TGTGCCAGCAGCTTAGCGAAACTGACCGGGGGTGAGCAGTTCTTC
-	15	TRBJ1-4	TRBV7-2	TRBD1	CASSLEGQGHEKLFF	TGTGCCAGCAGCTTAGAAGGACAGGGGCATGAAAAACTGTTTTTT
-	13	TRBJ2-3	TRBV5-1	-	CASSLARADTQYF	TGCGCCAGCAGCCTTGCCAGGGCAGATACGCAGTATTTT
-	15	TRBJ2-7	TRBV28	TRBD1	CASSPGQGVGYEQYF	TGTGCCAGCAGCCCGGGACAGGGGGTTGGTTACGAGCAGTACTTC
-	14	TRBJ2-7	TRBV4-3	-	CASSTWRGPYEQYF	TGCGCCAGCAGCACCTGGCGGGGGCCCTACGAGCAGTACTTC
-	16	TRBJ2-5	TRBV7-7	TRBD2	CASSPSPVAGTGAQYF	TGTGCTAGCAGCCCAAGCCCTGTAGCGGGCACCGGGGCCCAGTACTTC
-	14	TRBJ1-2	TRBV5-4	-	CASSFSPSNYGYTF	TGTGCCAGCAGCTTCAGCCCTTCTAACTATGGCTACACCTTC
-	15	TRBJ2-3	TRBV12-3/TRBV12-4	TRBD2	CASSPTSGSTDAQYF	TGTGCCAGCAGCCCAACTAGCGGGAGCACAGATGCGCAGTATTTT
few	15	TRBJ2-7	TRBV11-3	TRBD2	CASSLGGGNSYEQYF	TGTGCCAGCAGCTTAGGGGGGGGGAACTCCTACGAGCAGTACTTC
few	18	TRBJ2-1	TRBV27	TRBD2	CASSLYLAGGPPYNEQFF	TGTGCCAGCAGTCTATACTTAGCGGGAGGGCCACCCTACAATGAGCAGTTCTTC
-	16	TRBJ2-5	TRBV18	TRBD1	CASAEADRALQETQYF	TGTGCCAGCGCAGAAGCCGACAGGGCCCTCCAAGAGACCCAGTACTTC
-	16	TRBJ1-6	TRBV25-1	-	CASSDPQPPSNSPLHF	TGTGCCAGCAGTGATCCTCAGCCGCCCTCTAATTCACCCCTCCACTTT
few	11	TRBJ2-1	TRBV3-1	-	CASSQRYEQFF	TGTGCCAGCAGCCAACGCTATGAGCAGTTCTTC
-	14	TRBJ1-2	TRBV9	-	CASSAPPGNYGYTF	TGTGCCAGCAGCGCGCCACCAGGGAACTATGGCTACACCTTC
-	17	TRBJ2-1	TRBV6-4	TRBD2	CASSATSGSFKGYEQFF	TGTGCCAGCAGTGCGACTAGCGGGAGTTTTAAGGGTTATGAGCAGTTCTTC
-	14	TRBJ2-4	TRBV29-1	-	CSVEGVDAKNIQYF	TGCAGCGTTGAGGGAGTGGATGCCAAAAACATTCAGTACTTC
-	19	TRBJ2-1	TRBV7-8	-	CASSLDSIRDISSYNEQFF	TGTGCCAGCAGCTTAGATAGTATCAGGGACATAAGCTCCTACAATGAGCAGTTCTTC
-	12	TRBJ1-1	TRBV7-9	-	CASWDGGAEAFF	TGTGCCAGCTGGGACGGGGGGGCTGAAGCTTTCTTT